Shown below are 2 T cell receptor beta chains from a single sample sequenced in a study of monozygotic twins with inflammatory bowel disease. Reprocessing the 5' RACE reads, TCRdb reports a single entry for every CDR3 protein and omits DNA. Here the sample table reports 350,000 to 550,000 distinct CDR3 sequences. Sequences were obtained from blood. The receptor set was obtained from a human donor with ulcerative colitis or Crohn's disease, or a healthy co-twin of an affected twin (not recorded which).

This chain joins TRBV27 and TRBJ1-1. The CDR3 sequence is 12 residues long. Germline V gene data show CDR1 as MNHEY and CDR2 as SMNVEV (reference sequence). The CDR3 sequence: CASSSPTGRAFF.

This sequence joins TRBV7-3 and TRBJ2-1. The CDR3 is 15 residues long. Germline assignment: CDR1 SGHTA and CDR2 FQGTGA. The CDR3: CASRLLSSSYNEQFF.